This TCR beta chain was sequenced for a study of blood T cell repertoires in COVID-19. Whole-study context: Whether acute or convalescent, the COVID-19 samples came from the United States, Italy and Spain. Sample material is recorded as cDNA or gDNA derived from T cells, B-cell-depleted T cells, or PBMCs.

Authors' processing steps: Estimation of nucleated cell counts was performed using reference gene primer amplification. The assay was immunoSEQ multiplex PCR, and TCRdb's table has in-frame clones only and misses some. Clone size and V and J calls were adopted from that table, with D and trimming inferred from the DNA. The table records some 290,000 clones, 90% of them present only once. The CDR3 sequence is 13 residues long. J was trimmed by 14 bases and V by 4 bases; bases with no gene match: 9. Per germline, CDR1 SGHRS and CDR2 YFSETQ. V and J are TRBV5-1 and TRBJ1-2, with 12 nucleotides matching TRBD1. The receptor's source is a woman in her 40s with COVID-19, enrolled during active disease. The sample was peripheral blood. The CDR3 DNA sequence: TGCGCCAGCAGCGCCGGGACAGGGGGCGATGTAACCTTC. It is translated as CASSAGTGGDVTF.